This record looks at one TCR beta chain sequence and its context. Its recognized antigen is unknown. No qualities accompany the bases; no much larger clone lies one base away. The CDR3 starts with the cysteine, ends with the phenylalanine, and has 15 residues. Kept here is only the CDR3 DNA, which spans 45 bases and is read in frame from base 1. V is pared back by 6 bases and J by 0 bases, with 14 bases lying between the germline termini. Based on the germline V gene, the CDR1 and CDR2 sequences are MDHEN and SYDVKM. The method was the immunoSEQ multiplex PCR assay. The multiplex PCR relied on a mix of 60 forward primers for TCR Vbeta segments and 13 reverse primers for TCR Jbeta segments. The CDR3 region of rearranged TCR beta genes was amplified from genomic DNA by a multiplex PCR assay. The Illumina HiSeq System was used to sequence the amplified TCR beta libraries as 87-base-pair reads. The authors processed their data as follows. In a later analysis, roughly 80 million unique TCR beta chains were counted across the roughly 700 repertoires, and roughly 10 million of these chains were shared by at least two donors. To remove PCR and sequencing errors, raw reads were error-corrected and collapsed into unique sequences using a nearest-neighbor algorithm that merged closely related sequences. V, D and J gene segments were assigned by aligning CDR3 sequences to IMGT reference sequences. For a sequence to be retained, at least a six-nucleotide match to both a V gene segment and a J gene segment was required. A rearrangement was called productive if the CDR3 had no stop codons and remained in frame with V and J, and every other rearrangement was called non-productive. CDR3 was defined by IMGT convention, running from the second conserved V-encoded cysteine to the conserved J-encoded phenylalanine. In an earlier analysis of approximately 500 of the donors, sequences lacking an unambiguous match to a single V gene segment were excluded. An earlier analysis of almost 600 of the donors classified V segments as functional when productive rearrangements were above 56.7% and as segregating when the standard deviation between donors was above 5%. A statistical classification framework was built for diagnosing cytomegalovirus status from the catalog of TCR beta chain sequences. In a later analysis, TCR nucleotide sequences were compared against IMGT/GENE-DB human TR gene sequences so that V and J genes could be assigned. The TCRdist pipeline was used in a later analysis to assign CDR3 sequences and most-parsimonious VDJ recombination scenarios. In a later analysis, each TCR beta chain was defined by its CDR3 amino acid sequence together with its V-gene family, and reads without a unique V-gene family were excluded. To address suspected cross-contamination and a sequencing artifact, a later analysis removed 550 to 750 highly shared, low-generation-probability nucleotide sequences. In a later analysis, a clonal expansion index was calculated for each public chain from normalized within-repertoire ranks of inferred template counts. A later analysis computed generation probabilities with a VDJ recombination model fitted to out-of-frame rearrangements, and checked the results against IGoR. In a later analysis, hypergeometric tests were used to score TCR-TCR, TCR-HLA and TCR-CMV co-occurrence, with a repertoire-size bias correction applied to TCR pairs. In a later analysis, false discovery rates were estimated by permuting HLA or CMV assignments 20 times. In a later analysis, co-occurring TCRs were grouped using DBSCAN, and TCRdist sequence similarity was added for clustering within HLA-allele-positive subsets. Repertoires with fewer than 30,000 or more than 120,000 public chains, plus five repertoires with anomalous nucleotide sharing, were excluded from co-occurrence clustering. TCRdb retrieved this table from immuneACCESS and kept in-frame rearrangements only. Not all clones are present; in checked studies, unresolved V genes account for under half, and no reason is known for the remainder. The V and J calls and clone size were taken over from that table, and D and trimming were inferred from the DNA. The sample table holds 150,000 to 200,000 clones, of which approximately 70% were seen once. Of the sample, 4.7% falls within the top ten clones.

This specimen comes from a study of cytomegalovirus exposure and HLA in healthy donors (dated by TCRdb to 2017 to 2019). Looking at the study overall: In an earlier analysis of under 600 of the donors, 276 Gb of sequence data and 117 million unique TCR beta sequences from 150 million to 200 million T cells were reported. To decide whether each TCR beta V gene segment behaved as functional or pseudogenic, an earlier analysis of fewer than 750 of the donors relied on high-throughput TCR beta sequencing. Alongside the repertoire data, information on donor age, sex, ethnicity and CMV serostatus was compiled. The later analysis used no new phenotypic data to find candidate immune exposures, relying instead on TCR beta sequences and their occurrence across donors. Typing coverage differed by locus: A, B, C, DRB1 and DQB1 were typed in about 620-630 donors, DQA1 in about 500, DPA1 in nearly 610, and DPB1 in roughly 470. Every repertoire in the discovery cohort had been generated on one and the same sequencing platform. Because of strong linkage in the cohort, roughly five DR-DQ haplotypes were treated as single units for association and clustering. An early release covering 500 to 750 HLA-typed donors comprised 300 to 350 gigabases of sequencing data and 85 million to 100 million unique TCR sequences. A later analysis re-examined previously published TCR beta repertoires from about 700 donors and added high-resolution HLA genotyping to investigate patterns of TCR occurrence. Both class I and class II loci were covered by HLA typing, at four-digit resolution. A later genetic analysis took genome-wide SNP genotypes for about three fifths of the 666 donors and used that subset as a discovery cohort. Of the approximately 400 genotyped donors, over 80% were placed in the genetic ancestry cluster associated with self-reported Caucasian donors. The study profiled the T cell repertoires of under 700 subjects by immunosequencing and related them to cytomegalovirus serostatus. The study combined high-throughput TCR immunosequencing, statistical association of individual TCRs with disease status, and machine learning to predict cytomegalovirus infection status. Along with the approximately 700-subject first cohort, a separate validation cohort of more than 90 different subjects was used. Among 300 to 500 genotyped donors of the cohort, an average of about 220,000 unique TCR beta nucleotide sequences was sequenced per donor, of which roughly 17% were non-productive. The study was designed to test whether signatures of past pathogen exposure could be identified by cataloging public T cell receptors. Study-level results and caveats: A cluster of highly shared sequence variants was judged likely to represent a technical artifact of the sequencing pipeline. In a later analysis, HLA-associated TCR beta chains were found to be more clonally expanded and to have lower generation probabilities than equally common non-associated chains. Roughly uniform sequencing depth across donors was assumed in presence/absence analyses, although this assumption may not hold. Cytomegalovirus status was reported to be diagnosed by the classifier with high specificity and sensitivity in both the original and validation cohorts. Specific HLA alleles were associated with 15,000 to 20,000 TCR beta sequences at a false discovery rate of 0.05 in a later analysis. An earlier analysis of approximately 530 of the donors showed that most TCR beta V segments appeared in productive rearrangements either about 87% or about 30% of the time, which broadly matched IMGT annotations. In vitro tests confirmed that a few of the cytomegalovirus-associated TCR beta chains recognize cytomegalovirus antigens. The authors suggested that the approach could potentially be extended to other disease states and immunological phenotypes. According to a later genetic analysis, donors in an Asian-associated ancestry cluster had fewer N-insertions in productive TCRs than the approximately 700-donor mean. In a later genetic analysis, a missense DCLRE1C variant was associated with V-gene and J-gene trimming of TCR beta chains, and the association was replicated in an independent cohort. Some IMGT-functional V segments, including TRBV6-2 and TRBV6-3, could not be distinguished by the 87-base-pair reads and were therefore excluded. In a later analysis, several top co-occurrence clusters were reported to appear linked to parvovirus B19, influenza, CMV and Epstein-Barr virus. A further reported finding was that TCR beta sequences accurately predicted the HLA-A and HLA-B alleles for most subjects in the first cohort. In this cohort, only TCR beta chains were sequenced, and detectable features were limited by the absence of alpha or paired-chain data. When HLA alleles, especially DR and DQ, strongly co-occurred, attributing TCR associations to individual alleles was difficult. Correlated functional status among segregating V segments might be attributable to linkage disequilibrium, but an unknown experimental factor could not be ruled out. Across donors, most TCR sequences were observed very rarely, whereas some public TCRs were present in many individuals. The study listed 150 to 200 TCR beta chains as associated with cytomegalovirus. Because counts were too low, roughly 17 rarely observed V segments, including chromosome 9 orphons, were left out of the earlier analysis of 587 of the donors. In a later analysis, the rate of TCR association differed among HLA loci, with DRB1 alleles having the most associated TCRs and HLA-C alleles having the fewest. Because some donors lacked HLA typing at each locus, the association tests relied only on the typed subset. Most CMV-associated TCR beta chains appeared to be HLA-restricted in a later analysis, and the HLA associations seemed to be driven largely by CMV exposure. CMV serostatus was the only immune exposure information available for the cohort.

The cohort consisted of 666 healthy bone marrow donors. At the time of sampling, all cohort members were nominally healthy, though unrecorded immune exposures were likely present. The donor tested CMV seropositive and was one of the 289 seropositive cohort members. Every donor gave a peripheral blood sample, and the peripheral blood mononuclear cells from that sample were used for TCR beta sequencing. The Qiagen DNeasy Blood Extraction Kit was used to extract genomic DNA from the blood cell samples. This sequence was found in a young man in good health and CMV-seropositive. Sequencing input: PBMCs. The chain was built from TRBV28 and TRBJ1-2, and TRBD1 may be the D gene, going by 5 matching bases. The base sequence is TGTGCCAGCAGCTGGGGGGGACCAACTAACTATGGCTACACCTTC. Its protein is CASSWGGPTNYGYTF.